Listed below are T cell receptor beta chains from one sample, sequenced in a study of PD-L1 blockade in urothelial cancer. The table came from immunoSEQ multiplex PCR; TCRdb's copy has only in-frame clones and leaves some out. The profile covers some 57,000 clones, with approximately 84% appearing a single time and roughly 1.4% taken by the ten largest. Sequenced here: PBMCs, sampled around atezolizumab (anti-PD-L1) treatment. All receptors come from a man in his fifties with urothelial cancer. The CDR3 runs from the conserved cysteine through the conserved F or W. D genes are given only for firm matches. Some rows mark clone size as missing; the rest say once, few, many or name a class of expanded clone.

V gene: TRBV4-3
D gene: -
clone size: -
J gene: TRBJ2-7
CDR3 DNA: TGCGCCAGCAGCCAAGATCATGTCACCTACTACGAGCAGTACTTC
CDR3 protein: CASSQDHVTYYEQYF

V gene: TRBV19
D gene: TRBD1
clone size: once
J gene: TRBJ2-5
CDR3 DNA: TGTGCCAGTAGTATCTATTCAGGGGGTGGTGAGACCCAGTACTTC
CDR3 protein: CASSIYSGGGETQYF

V gene: TRBV5-1
D gene: -
clone size: -
J gene: TRBJ2-3
CDR3 DNA: TGCGCCAGCAGCCCCTCGCGTGGGGGCACCCCTAGCACAGATACGCAGTATTTT
CDR3 protein: CASSPSRGGTPSTDTQYF

V gene: TRBV5-4
D gene: -
clone size: -
J gene: TRBJ1-1
CDR3 DNA: TGTGCCAGCAGCTTGATGGGGCGGGGGACTGAAGCTTTCTTT
CDR3 protein: CASSLMGRGTEAFF

V gene: TRBV27
D gene: -
clone size: -
J gene: TRBJ2-2
CDR3 DNA: TGTGCCAGCAGTTGGACAGCAGCGAACACCGGGGAGCTGTTTTTT
CDR3 protein: CASSWTAANTGELFF

V gene: TRBV2
D gene: TRBD1
clone size: -
J gene: TRBJ1-1
CDR3 DNA: TGTGCCAGCAGGGACAGGGGGGGCACTGAAGCTTTCTTT
CDR3 protein: CASRDRGGTEAFF

V gene: TRBV6-1
D gene: TRBD2
clone size: -
J gene: TRBJ2-7
CDR3 DNA: TGTGCCAGCAGTTCCACTAGCGGGGGGGCGTACGAGCAGTACTTC
CDR3 protein: CASSSTSGGAYEQYF

V gene: TRBV25-1
D gene: TRBD1
clone size: -
J gene: TRBJ1-2
CDR3 DNA: TGTGCCAGCAGTGAACCGGGACAGTATCTTGGCTACACCTTC
CDR3 protein: CASSEPGQYLGYTF

V gene: TRBV11-2
D gene: -
clone size: -
J gene: TRBJ1-2
CDR3 DNA: TGTGCCAGCAGCTTAGCGGGGGGATTCTATGGCTACACCTTC
CDR3 protein: CASSLAGGFYGYTF

V gene: TRBV7-8
D gene: TRBD2
clone size: -
J gene: TRBJ2-2
CDR3 DNA: TGTGCCAGCAGCTTCCCGGGGGTAGCGGGATTTGACACCGGGGAGCTGTTTTTT
CDR3 protein: CASSFPGVAGFDTGELFF

V gene: TRBV2
D gene: -
clone size: -
J gene: TRBJ1-2
CDR3 DNA: TGTGCCAGCAAAGTCGGCTGGGGAGGTTTTGTGACTACAACGGATCACTATGGCTACACCTTC
CDR3 protein: CASKVGWGGFVTTTDHYGYTF

V gene: TRBV27
D gene: -
clone size: once
J gene: TRBJ1-5
CDR3 DNA: TGTGCAAATGGATGGGAGTTTTATAGCAATCAGCCCCAGCATTTT
CDR3 protein: CANGWEFYSNQPQHF

V gene: TRBV27
D gene: -
clone size: -
J gene: TRBJ1-3
CDR3 DNA: TGTGCCAGCAGTTCCCACTTTATCTCTGGAAACACCATATATTTT
CDR3 protein: CASSSHFISGNTIYF

V gene: TRBV19
D gene: TRBD2
clone size: -
J gene: TRBJ2-5
CDR3 DNA: TGTGCCAGCGCCGGGGGGTTCCAAGAGACCCAGTACTTC
CDR3 protein: CASAGGFQETQYF

V gene: TRBV15
D gene: TRBD2
clone size: -
J gene: TRBJ2-1
CDR3 DNA: TGTGCCACCAGCAGAGAGGCGGGGGGTTTGAATGAGCAGTTCTTC
CDR3 protein: CATSREAGGLNEQFF

V gene: TRBV27
D gene: TRBD1
clone size: few
J gene: TRBJ2-7
CDR3 DNA: TGTGCCAGCAGTCCACAGGACAGGGGCGGGGGCGAGCAGTACTTC
CDR3 protein: CASSPQDRGGGEQYF

V gene: TRBV7-3
D gene: -
clone size: -
J gene: TRBJ1-1
CDR3 DNA: TGTGCCAGCAGCCAAGGCTCTGGGGGCGCGGAAGCTTTCTTT
CDR3 protein: CASSQGSGGAEAFF

V gene: TRBV7-9
D gene: -
clone size: once
J gene: TRBJ1-2
CDR3 DNA: TGTGCCAGCAGCTTAAGCCTTTATGGCTACACCTTC
CDR3 protein: CASSLSLYGYTF

V gene: TRBV30
D gene: TRBD2
clone size: -
J gene: TRBJ2-2
CDR3 DNA: TGTGCCTGGAGTCGAGGGACTAGCGGGGTGGGGGAGCTGTTTTTT
CDR3 protein: CAWSRGTSGVGELFF

V gene: TRBV5-6
D gene: TRBD2
clone size: -
J gene: TRBJ2-7
CDR3 DNA: TGTGCCAGCAGCTTGGCCCCCGGGACTAGCGGGGGGTTTACCCACGAGCAGTACTTC
CDR3 protein: CASSLAPGTSGGFTHEQYF

V gene: TRBV7-7
D gene: TRBD1
clone size: once
J gene: TRBJ2-5
CDR3 DNA: TGTGCTAGCAGCTCGAGTCAGACAGGGTTTGTCGAGACCCAGTACTTC
CDR3 protein: CASSSSQTGFVETQYF

V gene: TRBV29-1
D gene: -
clone size: -
J gene: TRBJ2-1
CDR3 DNA: TGCAGCGTTGCTCGGCTAGTCGATGAGCAGTTCTTC
CDR3 protein: CSVARLVDEQFF

V gene: TRBV19
D gene: -
clone size: few
J gene: TRBJ2-7
CDR3 DNA: TGTGCCAGTAGTTGGAGGCAGTCCTACGAGCAGTACTTC
CDR3 protein: CASSWRQSYEQYF

V gene: TRBV6-5
D gene: -
clone size: -
J gene: TRBJ1-5
CDR3 DNA: TGTGCCAGCAGACGCCGGGGGGTAAGCAATCAGCCCCAGCATTTT
CDR3 protein: CASRRRGVSNQPQHF

V gene: TRBV6-1
D gene: TRBD1
clone size: medium-sized
J gene: TRBJ1-5
CDR3 DNA: TGTGCCAGCAGTGACGCTCACGGGGGGACAGGGGGCAATCAGCCCCAGCATTTT
CDR3 protein: CASSDAHGGTGGNQPQHF

V gene: TRBV7-2
D gene: -
clone size: -
J gene: TRBJ2-6
CDR3 DNA: TGTGCCAGCAGCCCCAGAGAGGTAAACTCTGGGGCCAACGTCCTGACTTTC
CDR3 protein: CASSPREVNSGANVLTF

V gene: TRBV27
D gene: -
clone size: -
J gene: TRBJ1-5
CDR3 DNA: TGTGCCAGCAGTCCCCGGGACATCTCCCACAATCAGCCCCAGCATTTT
CDR3 protein: CASSPRDISHNQPQHF